The 29 T cell receptor beta chains below were found in one sample sequenced in a study of cytomegalovirus exposure and HLA in healthy donors. The PCR was carried out with 60 Vbeta primers and 13 Jbeta primers. Only in-frame clones appear in the TCRdb table, and some are missing; sequencing was by immunoSEQ multiplex PCR. Of more than 95,000 clones in the sample, over 60% were seen once. The source material was PBMCs. The receptors stem from a woman aged 18-29 years in good health and CMV-seropositive.

There are many counts of this clone. The J gene is TRBJ1-1, the V gene TRBV18; D not certain. CDR1 and CDR2 from the germline V gene are KGHSH and LQKENI. Trimming took off 3 bases at V and 3 bases at J, with 14 bases between the two ends. CDR3 length: 15 amino acids. The CDR3 DNA is TGTGCCAGCTCACCGAGGCAGGTAGCGGACACTGAAGCTTTCTTT. Translating it yields CASSPRQVADTEAFF.

V usage is TRBV7-3 and J usage is TRBJ2-1; TRBD1 might be the D (6 bases). This CDR3 has 14 residues. Trimming removed 5 bases from V and 5 bases from J, with 13 bases in between. Germline lookup yields CDR1 SGHTA and CDR2 FQGTGA. CDR3 sequence: CASSPGTIDNEQFF. CDR3 DNA sequence: TGTGCCAGCAGCCCAGGGACAATAGACAATGAGCAGTTCTTC.

The V and J genes are TRBV7-9 and TRBJ1-6, with TRBD1 as a possible D gene (5 bases). Looked up from germline, CDR1 is SEHNR and CDR2 is FQNEAQ (reference sequence). V lost 3 bases to trimming and J lost 4 bases, with 10 bases between them. This CDR3 spans 15 amino acids. The DNA for the CDR3 is TGTGCCAGCAGCTTGGGGGGAGCATATAATTCACCCCTCCACTTT. Protein sequence: CASSLGGAYNSPLHF.

This clone occurred a few times. The chain combines TRBV30 with TRBJ2-7; D gene ambiguous. CDR1 is GTSNPN and CDR2 is SVGIG in the germline V gene (reference sequence). This CDR3 is built from 12 residues. The V end was cut by 0 bases, the J end by 6 bases, with 9 bases between. CDR3 sequence reads: CAWSVALLEQYF. The DNA of the CDR3 is TGTGCCTGGAGTGTAGCCCTCCTCGAGCAGTACTTC.

This clone appeared once. The J gene is TRBJ1-5, the V gene TRBV7-8; no clear D gene. Deletions cut 0 bases from V and 5 bases from J, with 8 bases between. The germline CDR1 and CDR2 sequences are SGHVS and FQNEAQ. The CDR3 loop spans 14 amino acids. CDR3 loop: CASSLAPRYQPQHF. CDR3 in DNA: TGTGCCAGCAGCTTAGCGCCGAGGTATCAGCCCCAGCATTTT.

This clone was seen a single time. In DNA form, the CDR3 reads TGTGCCAGCTCAGGGACTCGGTTAGAGACCCAGTACTTC. Its translation: CASSGTRLETQYF. The rearrangement uses TRBV2 and TRBJ2-5, with D tentatively TRBD2 (6 bases). V dropped 8 bases and J dropped 4 bases, with 14 bases sitting between them. The CDR3 runs 13 residues. The germline CDR1 and CDR2 sequences are SNHLY and FYNNEI.

The chain links TRBV30 to TRBJ2-7, with a weak D call TRBD1 (5 bases). Looked up from germline, CDR1 is GTSNPN and CDR2 is SVGIG (reference sequence). The CDR3 is 12 residues long. V was shortened by 0 bases and J by 3 bases, with 6 bases between the two germline ends. This CDR3 reads CAWSVTGYEQYF. In DNA form, the CDR3 reads TGTGCCTGGAGTGTAACAGGCTACGAGCAGTACTTC.

V is TRBV5-1 and J is TRBJ2-7; 7 bases agree with TRBD1. The CDR3 has 15 residues. V shed 1 base, J shed 2 bases, and the junction held 6 bases outside the gene matches. The germline V gene has CDR1 SGHRS and CDR2 YFSETQ. The CDR3 DNA is TGCGCCAGCAGCTTGTCCACAGGGGCCACCTACGAGCAGTACTTC. This gives the protein CASSLSTGATYEQYF.

About this clone: Other nucleotide sequences in the sample specify the same CDR3. J is TRBJ1-1 and V is TRBV2; D perhaps matches TRBD1 (6 bases). The length of the CDR3 is 15 residues. Germline CDR1 reads SNHLY; CDR2 reads FYNNEI. V was pared by 8 bases and J by 4 bases, with 20 bases between. The CDR3 coding sequence is TGTGCCAGCCAAGAGCAGGGGCGATATGGCACTGAAGCTTTCTTT. Its translation: CASQEQGRYGTEAFF.

This clone has only one observation. This chain connects TRBV19 to TRBJ2-7, with D possibly matching TRBD1 (6 bases). V gave up 3 bases and J gave up 2 bases, with 11 bases separating them. The CDR3 extends over 14 amino acids. From germline, CDR1 is LNHDA and CDR2 SQIVND (reference sequence). The CDR3 protein is CASSMHRATYEQYF. The CDR3 coding sequence is TGTGCCAGTAGTATGCACAGGGCGACCTACGAGCAGTACTTC.

The V gene is TRBV25-1, the J gene TRBJ2-1, with D unclear. CDR1 and CDR2 from the germline V gene are MGHDK and SYGVNS. V lost 5 bases and J lost 9, with 8 bases in between. The CDR3 consists of 11 residues. CDR3: CASSHNSEQFF. In DNA, the CDR3 is TGTGCCAGCAGTCATAACAGTGAGCAGTTCTTC.

The chain has TRBV27 and TRBJ1-1, with a possible D match to TRBD1 (5 bases). The CDR3 has 13 residues. V was trimmed by 5 bases and J by 4 bases, leaving 11 bases between them. Germline V gene lookup returns CDR1 MNHEY and CDR2 SMNVEV (reference sequence). CDR3 sequence reads: CASSRGVSTEAFF. The CDR3 DNA reads as TGTGCCAGCAGTCGGGGGGTCAGCACTGAAGCTTTCTTT.

This clone was counted once. The genes are TRBV19 and TRBJ1-1; D is uncertain. Germline V gene data show CDR1 as LNHDA and CDR2 as SQIVND (reference sequence). The CDR3 sequence is 13 residues long. Trimming took off 8 bases at V and 2 bases at J, with 12 bases between the two ends. The CDR3 region is CASSGWLNTEAFF. CDR3 bases: TGTGCCAGTTCCGGGTGGCTCAACACTGAAGCTTTCTTT.

This rearrangement joins TRBV6-1 to TRBJ1-4, with D possibly matching TRBD1 (6 bases). V was clipped by 6 bases and J by 7 bases, with 15 bases between them. The CDR3 loop spans 14 amino acids. The V gene's germline CDR1 is MNHNS and CDR2 SASEGT. This chain's CDR3 is CASSPRGASEKLFF. The CDR3 DNA reads TGTGCCAGCAGCCCCCGGGGGGCAAGTGAAAAACTGTTTTTT.

This clone was picked up a small number of times. The chain links TRBV6-1 to TRBJ1-1, with no clear D. Looked up from germline, CDR1 is MNHNS and CDR2 is SASEGT. Trimming shortened V by 9 bases and J by 0 bases, and 8 bases separated the two germline ends. The CDR3 spans 12 residues. The CDR3 loop reads CASFLLNTEAFF. The CDR3, as DNA: TGTGCCAGTTTCTTGTTGAACACTGAAGCTTTCTTT.

The chain links TRBV5-5 to TRBJ1-2, with 8 bases aligning to TRBD1. The CDR3 is 12 residues long. Germline values: CDR1 SGHKS, CDR2 YYEKEE (reference sequence). The V and J ends lost 4 bases and 8 bases, in that order; junction bases with no gene match: 4. CDR3 region: CASSVTGDGYTF. For the CDR3, the DNA is TGTGCCAGCAGCGTGACAGGGGACGGCTACACCTTC.

The chain links TRBV30 to TRBJ1-1; no clear D. Germline V gene data show CDR1 as GTSNPN and CDR2 as SVGIG (reference sequence). The CDR3 extends over 12 amino acids. Trimming took off 6 bases at V and 5 bases at J, with 13 bases between the two ends. The CDR3 coding sequence is TGTGCCTGCGGGCCCCGAGGGACTGAAGCTTTCTTT. This encodes CACGPRGTEAFF.

This clone appeared once. The rearrangement joins TRBV6-5 to TRBJ2-5; 9 nucleotides line up with TRBD1. CDR3 length: 13 amino acids. The V and J ends lost 6 bases and 3 bases, in that order; junction bases with no gene match: 2. Germline CDR1 reads MNHEY; CDR2 reads SVGAGI. CDR3 sequence reads: CASRGQGEETQYF. Here the CDR3 DNA reads TGTGCCAGCAGGGGACAGGGCGAAGAGACCCAGTACTTC.

This clone was observed once. The chain carries TRBV6-6 and TRBJ2-3; the D gene is possibly TRBD1 (5 bases). The CDR3 has 15 residues. Deletions cut 4 bases from V and 3 bases from J, with 14 bases between. Germline V lookup: CDR1 MNHNY, CDR2 SVGAGI (reference sequence). CDR3 sequence (DNA): TGTGCCAGCAGTTCATATCGGCAGGGTACAGATACGCAGTATTTT. Residues: CASSSYRQGTDTQYF.

V is TRBV10-1 and J is TRBJ2-1; 8 positions match TRBD2. Germline loops: CDR1 WNHNN, CDR2 SYGVQD (reference sequence). This CDR3 has 16 amino acids. V was pared by 5 bases and J by 6 bases, with 12 bases of the junction left unmatched. CDR3 region: CASSLRSGRLGNEQFF. CDR3 sequence (DNA): TGCGCCAGCAGTTTACGAAGCGGGAGATTGGGCAATGAGCAGTTCTTC.

The rearrangement links TRBV28 to TRBJ1-2, with D maybe TRBD1 (5 bases). Germline V gene lookup returns CDR1 MDHEN and CDR2 SYDVKM. The V and J ends lost 8 bases and 7 bases respectively, with 11 bases between them. There are 11 residues in the CDR3. CDR3 sequence: CASWGDGGYTF. DNA of the CDR3: TGTGCCAGCTGGGGGGATGGTGGCTACACCTTC.

The chain couples TRBV5-1 to TRBJ2-5; maybe TRBD1 (6 bases). V lost 4 bases and J 9 bases, leaving 19 bases between the germline ends. The CDR3 covers 14 residues. The germline gives CDR1 SGHRS, CDR2 YFSETQ. CDR3 loop: CASSPLNQQGPQYF. CDR3 nucleotide sequence: TGCGCCAGCAGCCCCCTGAACCAGCAGGGGCCCCAGTACTTC.

The chain uses TRBV9 and TRBJ1-1, with D perhaps matching TRBD1 (5 bases). This CDR3 spans 14 amino acids. Germline V gene lookup returns CDR1 SGDLS and CDR2 YYNGEE. V dropped 1 base and J dropped 4 bases, with 11 bases sitting between them. Written as DNA, the CDR3 is TGTGCCAGCAGCGTAAACGGGGGAGGCACTGAAGCTTTCTTT. It yields the protein CASSVNGGGTEAFF. Looking up the rest from reference TRBV9 and TRBJ1-1 gives the full variable domain: DSGVTQTPKHLITATGQRVTLRCSPRSGDLSVYWYQQSLDQGLQFLIQYYNGEERAKGNILERFSAQQFPDLHSELNLSSLELGDSALYFCASSVNGGGTEAFFGQGTRLTVV.

The chain uses TRBV6-5 and TRBJ2-7; TRBD2 is a possible D gene (5 bases). CDR1 and CDR2 from the germline V gene are MNHEY and SVGAGI. V lost 5 bases and J 0 bases, leaving 8 bases between the germline ends. The CDR3 totals 13 residues. Here the CDR3 reads CASSPGYSYEQYF. The CDR3 bases are TGTGCCAGCAGTCCGGGGTACTCCTACGAGCAGTACTTC.

V and J are TRBV14 and TRBJ1-2; D is ambiguous. The CDR3 contains 14 residues. The V gene lost 6 bases and the J gene lost 2 bases, with 13 bases spanning the gap. Germline V gives CDR1 SGHDN, CDR2 FVKESK. DNA of the CDR3: TGTGCCAGCAGTCCGCCCCGGGTAAACTATGGCTACACCTTC. Protein: CASSPPRVNYGYTF.

V gene TRBV4-1 combines with J gene TRBJ1-2; D remains ambiguous. The germline V gene has CDR1 MGHRA and CDR2 YSYEKL. V was pared by 0 bases and J by 5 bases, with 16 bases between. The CDR3 extends over 16 amino acids. As DNA, the CDR3 is TGCGCCAGCAGCCAAGACCACCTAGATAGATTGTATGGCTACACCTTC. It translates to CASSQDHLDRLYGYTF.

In this sample, this clone turned up once. The chain has TRBV28 and TRBJ2-7, with D tentatively TRBD2 (6 bases). The V gene lost 6 bases and the J gene lost 3 bases, with 12 bases spanning the gap. Germline V CDR1 and CDR2: MDHEN, SYDVKM. This CDR3 region has 13 residues. Written as DNA, the CDR3 is TGTGCCAGCAGGGCGGCGGGGAGCTACGAGCAGTACTTC. Translating it yields CASRAAGSYEQYF.

This chain connects TRBV28 to TRBJ1-6; D is unclear. The CDR3 has 11 residues. The germline V and J ends were trimmed by 8 bases and 6 bases, with 5 bases remaining between them. The V gene's germline CDR1 is MDHEN and CDR2 SYDVKM. CDR3 sequence reads: CASGLNSPLHF. CDR3 in DNA: TGTGCCAGCGGCCTTAATTCACCCCTCCACTTT.

This chain connects TRBV28 to TRBJ2-1; 7 bases match TRBD2. Looked up from germline, CDR1 is MDHEN and CDR2 is SYDVKM. J lost 7 bases, V lost 5 bases, and 14 bases had no gene match. The CDR3 sequence is 16 residues long. Written as DNA, the CDR3 is TGTGCCAGCAGTCGGTTTGAGGGAGGGCCGGGAAATGAGCAGTTCTTC. This codes for CASSRFEGGPGNEQFF.